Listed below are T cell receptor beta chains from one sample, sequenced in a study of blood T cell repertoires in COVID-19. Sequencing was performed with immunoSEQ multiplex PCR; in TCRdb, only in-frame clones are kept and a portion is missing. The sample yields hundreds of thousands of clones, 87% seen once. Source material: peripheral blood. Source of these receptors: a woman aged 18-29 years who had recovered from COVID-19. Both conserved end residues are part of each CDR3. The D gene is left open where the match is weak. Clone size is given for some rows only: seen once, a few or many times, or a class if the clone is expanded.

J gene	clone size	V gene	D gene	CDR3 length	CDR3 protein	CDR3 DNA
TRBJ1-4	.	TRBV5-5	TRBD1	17	CASSSRVGAGGFEKLFF	TGTGCCAGCAGCTCCCGCGTCGGGGCAGGGGGCTTTGAAAAACTGTTTTTT
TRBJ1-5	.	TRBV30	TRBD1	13	CAWRGQGNQPQHF	TGTGCCTGGAGGGGACAGGGCAATCAGCCCCAGCATTTT
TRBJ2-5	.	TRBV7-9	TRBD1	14	CASSFTGGRETQYF	TGTGCCAGCAGCTTTACAGGGGGTCGGGAGACCCAGTACTTC
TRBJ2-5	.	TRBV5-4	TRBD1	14	CASSLAGGPETQYF	TGTGCCAGCAGCTTGGCAGGGGGCCCAGAGACCCAGTACTTC
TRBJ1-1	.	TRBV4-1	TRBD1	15	CASSQGGQLRTEAFF	TGCGCCAGCAGCCAAGGGGGACAGTTGCGCACTGAAGCTTTCTTT
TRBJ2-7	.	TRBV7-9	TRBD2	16	CASTPRGLAVPYEQYF	TGTGCCAGCACCCCGAGAGGGCTAGCGGTTCCCTACGAGCAGTACTTC
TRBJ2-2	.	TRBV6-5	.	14	CASSYVGEGGELFF	TGTGCCAGCAGTTACGTCGGGGAAGGGGGGGAGCTGTTTTTT
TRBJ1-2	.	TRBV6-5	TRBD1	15	CASSTTTGANYGYTF	TGTGCCAGCAGTACAACGACAGGGGCTAACTATGGCTACACCTTC
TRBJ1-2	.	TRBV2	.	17	CASSEARGRDSNYGYTF	TGTGCCAGCAGTGAAGCGCGGGGCAGGGATAGCAACTATGGCTACACCTTC
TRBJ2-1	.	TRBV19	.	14	CASSILGGYNEQFF	TGTGCCAGTAGTATTTTAGGGGGCTACAATGAGCAGTTCTTC
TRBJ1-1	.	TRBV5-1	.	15	CASSWVGEVNTEAFF	TGCGCCAGCAGCTGGGTCGGGGAGGTGAACACTGAAGCTTTCTTT
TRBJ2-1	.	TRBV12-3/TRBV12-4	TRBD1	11	CASSRTGVVFF	TGTGCCAGCAGTCGTACAGGGGTGGTGTTCTTC
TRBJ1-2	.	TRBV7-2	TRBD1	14	CASSLGTGERGYTF	TGTGCCAGCAGCTTGGGAACAGGGGAACGGGGCTACACCTTC
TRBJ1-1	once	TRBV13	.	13	CASSFGPGTEAFF	TGTGCCAGCAGCTTCGGCCCGGGCACTGAAGCTTTCTTT
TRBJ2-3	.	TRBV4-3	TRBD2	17	CASSQEASGRGTDTQYF	TGCGCCAGCAGCCAAGAGGCTAGCGGGAGGGGCACAGATACGCAGTATTTT
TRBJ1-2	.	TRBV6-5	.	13	CASSYDGGYGYTF	TGTGCCAGCAGTTATGACGGCGGCTATGGCTACACCTTC
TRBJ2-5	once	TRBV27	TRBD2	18	CASSFFPPGTSGQETQYF	TGTGCCAGCAGTTTTTTCCCCCCCGGGACTAGCGGCCAAGAGACCCAGTACTTC
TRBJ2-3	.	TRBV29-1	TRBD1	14	CSVASGTDVDTQYF	TGCAGCGTCGCATCCGGGACAGATGTGGATACGCAGTATTTT
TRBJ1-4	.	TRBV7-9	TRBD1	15	CASSPRQGRNEKLFF	TGTGCCAGCAGCCCACGACAGGGGAGGAATGAAAAACTGTTTTTT
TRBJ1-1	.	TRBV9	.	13	CASSVVSNTEAFF	TGTGCCAGCAGCGTAGTGAGTAACACTGAAGCTTTCTTT
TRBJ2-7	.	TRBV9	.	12	CASSGRTYEQYF	TGTGCCAGCAGCGGGAGAACCTACGAGCAGTACTTC
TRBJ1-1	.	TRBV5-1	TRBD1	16	CASSVGQGAMNTEAFF	TGCGCCAGCAGCGTAGGGCAGGGGGCGATGAACACTGAAGCTTTCTTT
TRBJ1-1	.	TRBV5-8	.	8	CATVGAFF	TGTGCCACCGTCGGGGCTTTCTTT
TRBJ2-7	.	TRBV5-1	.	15	CASRPGGQASYEQYF	TGCGCCAGCAGACCTGGTGGGCAGGCCTCCTACGAGCAGTACTTC
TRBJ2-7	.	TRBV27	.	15	CASSLGRSGSYEQYF	TGTGCCAGCAGTTTAGGTAGGAGCGGCTCCTACGAGCAGTACTTC
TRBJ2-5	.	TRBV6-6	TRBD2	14	CASSLTSGKETQYF	TGTGCCAGCAGCCTGACTAGCGGCAAAGAGACCCAGTACTTC
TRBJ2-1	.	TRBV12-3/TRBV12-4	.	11	CASSFYGEQFF	TGTGCCAGCAGTTTTTACGGGGAGCAGTTCTTC
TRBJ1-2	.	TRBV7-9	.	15	CASSSLRRRPYGYTF	TGTGCCAGCAGCTCGCTTCGGCGCAGGCCTTATGGCTACACCTTC
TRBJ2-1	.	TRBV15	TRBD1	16	CATSGLGTEPRNEQFF	TGTGCCACCAGCGGCCTCGGGACAGAGCCGCGCAATGAGCAGTTCTTC
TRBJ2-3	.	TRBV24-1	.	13	CATSLQGPDTQYF	TGTGCCACCAGCTTACAGGGCCCAGATACGCAGTATTTT
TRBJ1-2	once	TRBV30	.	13	CAGSLNPNYGYTF	TGTGCCGGTAGCCTAAACCCTAACTATGGCTACACCTTC
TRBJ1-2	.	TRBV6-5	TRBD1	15	CASRPYRDRAYGYTF	TGTGCCAGCAGGCCATACCGGGACAGGGCCTATGGCTACACCTTC
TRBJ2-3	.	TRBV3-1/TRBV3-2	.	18	CASSQDPAGDNPTDTQYF	TGTGCCAGCAGCCAAGACCCGGCAGGGGATAATCCCACAGATACGCAGTATTTT
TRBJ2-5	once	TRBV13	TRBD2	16	CASSLRTSGAQETQYF	TGTGCCAGCAGCTTAAGGACTAGCGGGGCTCAAGAGACCCAGTACTTC
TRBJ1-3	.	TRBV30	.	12	CAWSVRGNTIYF	TGTGCCTGGAGTGTACGAGGGAACACCATATATTTT
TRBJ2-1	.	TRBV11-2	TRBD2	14	CASSLPSGSGEQFF	TGTGCCAGCAGCTTACCTAGCGGGAGCGGGGAGCAGTTCTTC
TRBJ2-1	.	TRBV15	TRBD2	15	CATSTLAGAYNEQFF	TGTGCCACCAGCACTCTAGCGGGCGCCTACAATGAGCAGTTCTTC
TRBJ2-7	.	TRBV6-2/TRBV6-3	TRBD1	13	CASSYRTGGEQYF	TGTGCCAGCAGTTACCGAACAGGGGGGGAGCAGTACTTC
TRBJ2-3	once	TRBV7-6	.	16	CASSFGLTPGTDTQYF	TGTGCCAGCAGCTTCGGACTCACCCCGGGCACAGATACGCAGTATTTT
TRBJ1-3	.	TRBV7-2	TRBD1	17	CASSPGQASSSGNTIYF	TGTGCCAGCAGCCCGGGACAGGCCTCAAGCTCTGGAAACACCATATATTTT
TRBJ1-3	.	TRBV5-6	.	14	CASGLTNLGNTIYF	TGTGCCAGCGGCCTGACAAACCTGGGAAACACCATATATTTT
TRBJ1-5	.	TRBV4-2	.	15	CASSQEGHSNQPQHF	TGTGCCAGCAGCCAAGAGGGACATAGCAATCAGCCCCAGCATTTT
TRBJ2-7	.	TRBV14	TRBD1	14	CASSQATGAYEQYF	TGTGCCAGCAGCCAAGCGACAGGGGCCTACGAGCAGTACTTC
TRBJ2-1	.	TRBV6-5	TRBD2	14	CASRPASGSQEQFF	TGTGCCAGCAGACCGGCTAGCGGGAGCCAAGAGCAGTTCTTC
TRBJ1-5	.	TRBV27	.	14	CASSPPGFYQPQHF	TGTGCCAGCTCCCCCCCAGGGTTTTATCAGCCCCAGCATTTT